The 28 T cell receptor beta chains below were found in one sample sequenced in a study of T cells after yellow fever vaccination. TCRdb reprocessed the 5' RACE reads with MiXCR, giving one entry per CDR3 protein. The sample carries a few hundred thousand distinct CDR3 sequences, about 7% recorded once. The sample was CD4+ T cells sorted from PBMCs, taken 15 days after the yellow fever booster vaccination. The origin of the receptors is a man aged 25-40 years who received the YFV17D yellow fever vaccine.

V is TRBV9 and J is TRBJ2-3, with 10 bases that match TRBD1. This CDR3 spans 16 amino acids. Germline V CDR1 and CDR2: SGDLS, YYNGEE. With V trimmed by 4 bases and J by 5 bases, 10 bases remained unmatched. CDR3: CASSIRDRGIGDTQYF. The CDR3 coding sequence is TGTGCCAGCAGCATCCGGGACAGGGGAATTGGAGATACGCAGTATTTT.

This clonotype was seen at least ten times. This chain connects TRBV19 to TRBJ2-1, with D unclear. The CDR3 is 14 residues long. The ends were cut back, 3 bases at V and 15 bases at J, with 21 bases in the middle. CDR1 LNHDA and CDR2 SQIVND come from the germline V gene (reference sequence). CDR3 bases: TGTGCCAGTAGTATCAACGGCAAACTTAGGGTCCTGTTCTTC. It encodes CASSINGKLRVLFF.

This sequence joins TRBV20-1 and TRBJ1-1; no clear D. From germline, CDR1 is DFQATT and CDR2 SNEGSKA (reference sequence). The CDR3 has 11 amino acids. V was cut by 5 bases and J by 4 bases, with 8 bases left in between. The CDR3 protein is CSAGRVTEAFF. The CDR3 coding sequence is TGCAGTGCTGGGAGGGTCACTGAAGCTTTCTTT.

The CDR3 nucleotides read TGTGCCAGCAGCCCGAATACGCTAGCCAAAAACATTCAGTACTTC. This encodes CASSPNTLAKNIQYF. The chain couples TRBV3-1 to TRBJ2-4; D remains ambiguous. V lost 4 bases to trimming and J lost 0 bases, with 10 bases between them. Looked up from germline, CDR1 is LGHDT and CDR2 is YNNKEL (reference sequence). This CDR3 has 15 amino acids. Together with reference TRBV3-1 and TRBJ2-4, the CDR3 gives the full variable domain: DTAVSQTPKYLVTQMGNDKSIKCEQNLGHDTMYWYKQDSKKFLKIMFSYNNKELIINETVPNRFSPKSPDKAHLNLHINSLELGDSAVYFCASSPNTLAKNIQYFGAGTRLSVL.

This clonotype turned up a few times. This sequence joins TRBV12-3 or TRBV12-4 and TRBJ2-5; D gene uncertain. Trimming cost V 1 base and J 6 bases, with 6 bases left between them. This CDR3 region has 12 residues. The CDR3 DNA follows: TGTGCCAGCAGTTTAGGGGTTCAGACCCAGTACTTC. Protein: CASSLGVQTQYF.

This clonotype was observed at least ten times. The rearrangement uses TRBV6-2 or TRBV6-3 and TRBJ2-7; D gene ambiguous. The germline V gene has CDR1 MNHEY and CDR2 SVGEGT. V gave up 6 bases and J gave up 3 bases, with 12 bases separating them. This CDR3 is built from 13 residues. The CDR3 nucleotides are TGTGCCAGCAGCCATGGACCGGTCTACGAGCAGTACTTC. Amino acid sequence: CASSHGPVYEQYF.

There are a few counts of this clonotype. The rearrangement joins TRBV4-3 to TRBJ2-7; 7 bases line up with TRBD2. Germline V gene lookup returns CDR1 LGHNA and CDR2 YSLEER. With 1 base clipped from V and 6 bases from J, the junction kept 12 bases outside the gene matches. This CDR3 contains 16 residues. In DNA, the CDR3 is TGCGCCAGCAGCCAAGGTAGGGAGCGGGGCCGGAGCGAGCAGTACTTC. This gives the protein CASSQGRERGRSEQYF.

The chain couples TRBV7-2 to TRBJ1-1; D gene uncertain. The CDR3 totals 14 residues. Per the germline V gene, CDR1 is SGHTA and CDR2 is FQGNSA. V was trimmed by 0 bases and J by 4 bases, leaving 9 bases between them. The CDR3: CASSLAGWRTEAFF. CDR3 nucleotide sequence: TGTGCCAGCAGCTTAGCCGGGTGGCGCACTGAAGCTTTCTTT.

This clonotype has more than one count but fewer than ten. The rearrangement joins TRBV4-3 to TRBJ1-6, with 10 nucleotides matching TRBD1. The length of the CDR3 is 14 residues. Germline lookup yields CDR1 LGHNA and CDR2 YSLEER. With V trimmed by 4 bases and J by 10 bases, 4 bases remained unmatched. Here the CDR3 reads CASSPGTGDSPLHF. The CDR3 coding sequence is TGCGCCAGCAGCCCGGGGACAGGGGACTCACCCCTCCACTTT.

V gene TRBV28 combines with J gene TRBJ2-2, with 8 nucleotides matching TRBD2. Germline values: CDR1 MDHEN, CDR2 SYDVKM. CDR3 length: 15 amino acids. V shed 9 bases, J shed 8 bases, and the junction held 14 bases outside the gene matches. CDR3 DNA: TGTGCCAGTGGAGGGGCGGGAGGAGCGAGTGGGGAGCTGTTTTTT. Translated: CASGGAGGASGELFF. Combining the CDR3 with reference TRBV28 and TRBJ2-2 gives the whole variable domain DVKVTQSSRYLVKRTGEKVFLECVQDMDHENMFWYRQDPGLGLRLIYFSYDVKMKEKGDIPEGYSVSREKKERFSLILESASTNQTSMYLCASGGAGGASGELFFGEGSRLTVL.

This clonotype was seen only a few times. V gene TRBV24-1 combines with J gene TRBJ1-1; no reliable D call. In germline, CDR1 is KGHDR, CDR2 SFDVKD. The V and J ends lost 1 base and 10 bases respectively, with 12 bases between them. The CDR3 is made up of 13 amino acids. CDR3 DNA: TGTGCCACCAGTGATTTCGGAGGCGGAGGAGCTTTCTTT. This codes for CATSDFGGGGAFF.

This clonotype was detected only a few times. This chain joins TRBV6-5 and TRBJ1-1; D not certain. Germline CDR1 is MNHEY and CDR2 is SVGAGI. The CDR3 has 13 residues. With 7 bases removed from V and 1 base from J, the gap between germline ends came to 10 bases. CDR3 coding DNA: TGTGCCAGCATTAGGGAACCGAACACTGAAGCTTTCTTT. This gives the protein CASIREPNTEAFF.

This clonotype came up a few times. The chain couples TRBV4-3 to TRBJ2-3; 13 bases align to TRBD2. The trim removed 3 bases at V and 5 bases at J, leaving 17 bases unmatched. This CDR3 has 20 amino acids. Germline-derived CDR1 and CDR2 are LGHNA and YSLEER. The CDR3 spells CASSHWARTSGSTKGDTQYF. DNA for the CDR3: TGCGCCAGCAGCCATTGGGCCCGGACTAGCGGGAGTACGAAGGGAGATACGCAGTATTTT.

CDR3 protein: CASSFLDTDTQYF. The CDR3 DNA sequence: TGTGCCAGCAGTTTCCTAGACACAGATACGCAGTATTTT. The chain uses TRBV12-3 or TRBV12-4 and TRBJ2-3; D not certain. The germline V and J ends were trimmed by 3 bases and 2 bases, with 6 bases remaining between them. This CDR3 has 13 amino acids.

The chain combines TRBV5-5 with TRBJ2-7, with D possibly called TRBD1 or TRBD2 (7 bases each). Trimming left V 0 bases short and J 2 bases short, with 15 bases between. The CDR3 length is 16 residues. Germline-derived CDR1 and CDR2 are SGHKS and YYEKEE (reference sequence). CDR3 protein: CASSLVSGGGTYEQYF. The CDR3, as DNA: TGTGCCAGCAGCTTGGTATCAGGGGGGGGGACCTACGAGCAGTACTTC. The full variable domain, its missing parts supplied by reference TRBV5-5 and TRBJ2-7, is DAGVTQSPTHLIKTRGQQVTLRCSPISGHKSVSWYQQVLGQGPQFIFQYYEKEERGRGNFPDRFSARQFPNYSSELNVNALLLGDSALYLCASSLVSGGGTYEQYFGPGTRLTVT.

This clonotype was found many times. The V gene is TRBV7-2, the J gene TRBJ2-1; the match to TRBD1 covers 7 bases. The V and J ends lost 4 bases and 4 bases, in that order; junction bases with no gene match: 10. CDR1 is SGHTA and CDR2 is FQGNSA in the germline V gene. The CDR3 contains 16 residues. CDR3 nucleotide sequence: TGTGCCAGCAGCTATACCGGGACAGCGGTTTACAATGAGCAGTTCTTC. Protein sequence: CASSYTGTAVYNEQFF.

V usage is TRBV19 and J usage is TRBJ1-2; TRBD1 matches 7 bases. With 5 bases clipped from V and 4 bases from J, the junction kept 7 bases outside the gene matches. CDR1 is LNHDA, CDR2 SQIVND, per germline (reference sequence). This CDR3 comprises 14 residues. CDR3 region: CASSYRDSLYGYTF. The CDR3, as DNA: TGTGCCAGTAGTTACCGGGACAGCCTCTATGGCTACACCTTC.

V is TRBV25-1 and J is TRBJ2-7; perhaps TRBD2 as D (7 bases). Germline loops: CDR1 MGHDK, CDR2 SYGVNS. The CDR3 contains 18 residues. Trimming stripped 3 bases from V and 0 bases from J, with 21 bases between. CDR3 in amino acids: CASSERGRGAKSSYEQYF. For the CDR3, the DNA is TGTGCCAGCAGTGAGAGGGGACGGGGGGCCAAGAGCTCCTACGAGCAGTACTTC.

This clonotype showed up many times. The CDR3 nucleotides are TGTGCCACGTGCGCGAGCGGAACAGATACGCAGTATTTT. It is translated as CATCASGTDTQYF. The rearrangement joins TRBV24-1 to TRBJ2-3, with D possibly being TRBD2 (5 bases). The CDR3 loop spans 13 amino acids. Germline V gene data show CDR1 as KGHDR and CDR2 as SFDVKD. V dropped 10 bases and J dropped 3 bases, with 13 bases sitting between them.

The rearrangement links TRBV10-3 to TRBJ1-1; no clear D. Germline CDR1 reads ENHRY; CDR2 reads SYGVKD. The ends were cut back, 4 bases at V and 4 bases at J, with 7 bases in the middle. This CDR3 has 12 amino acids. The CDR3 loop reads CAISVSGTEAFF. DNA for the CDR3: TGTGCCATCAGTGTTTCGGGCACTGAAGCTTTCTTT.

The gene calls are TRBV6-2 or TRBV6-3 and TRBJ2-7; 7 positions match TRBD2. Germline V gives CDR1 MNHEY, CDR2 SVGEGT. This CDR3 has 17 amino acids. V shed 5 bases, J shed 3 bases, and the junction held 16 bases outside the gene matches. The CDR3 DNA is TGTGCCAGCAGTGCTACTCCGGGACTACCCCGAGACTACGAGCAGTACTTC. It is translated as CASSATPGLPRDYEQYF.

This clonotype was seen many times. J is TRBJ1-1 and V is TRBV29-1; the match to TRBD1 covers 8 bases. Germline V lookup: CDR1 SQVTM, CDR2 ANQGSEA. This CDR3 region has 14 residues. V lost 6 bases, J lost 3 bases, and 9 bases stayed unmatched. CDR3 DNA: TGCAGCGTCTACAGGGGGACAGCATACACTGAAGCTTTCTTT. Translation: CSVYRGTAYTEAFF.

V and J are TRBV6-1 and TRBJ2-7, with no clear D. Deletions cut 3 bases from V and 2 bases from J, with 11 bases between. Germline V gene lookup returns CDR1 MNHNS and CDR2 SASEGT. The CDR3 is 14 amino acids. The CDR3: CASSDDKVPYEQYF. For the CDR3, the DNA is TGTGCCAGCAGTGACGACAAGGTCCCCTACGAGCAGTACTTC.

There are many counts of this clonotype. The chain has TRBV20-1 and TRBJ1-6; D unresolved. Germline V gene data show CDR1 as DFQATT and CDR2 as SNEGSKA (reference sequence). There are 13 residues in the CDR3. With 3 bases removed from V and 5 bases from J, the gap between germline ends came to 8 bases. The CDR3 DNA reads TGCAGTGCTAGGACTGGGAATAATTCACCCCTCCACTTT. It is translated as CSARTGNNSPLHF.

This clonotype was detected only a few times. The chain couples TRBV20-1 to TRBJ2-3; D is ambiguous. The CDR3 totals 13 residues. Germline V lookup: CDR1 DFQATT, CDR2 SNEGSKA (reference sequence). V lost 6 bases, J lost 4 bases, and 14 bases lay in between. The CDR3 region is CSAPTLGPDTQYF. CDR3 nucleotides: TGCAGTGCGCCCACTTTAGGGCCAGATACGCAGTATTTT.

This clonotype was detected a few times. This chain links TRBV12-3 or TRBV12-4 with TRBJ2-5, with D perhaps matching TRBD1 (6 bases). The V gene lost 5 bases and the J gene lost 5 bases, with 24 bases spanning the gap. The CDR3 is 17 residues long. In DNA form, the CDR3 reads TGTGCCAGCAGTCCGACCCTCCCAGGGGTGAGGCTGGAGACCCAGTACTTC. This encodes CASSPTLPGVRLETQYF.

This clonotype was counted only a few times. This chain connects TRBV7-3 to TRBJ1-2, with TRBD1 identical over 10 bases. The CDR3 has 14 residues. V shed 6 bases and J 6 bases; nucleotides not matched to a gene: 7. The germline V gene has CDR1 SGHTA and CDR2 FQGTGA. The CDR3 loop is CASSPSTGGHGYTF. CDR3 nucleotide sequence: TGTGCCAGCAGTCCCTCGACAGGGGGCCATGGCTACACCTTC.

Only a few counts were recorded for this clonotype. The V and J genes are TRBV5-1 and TRBJ1-1; 8 positions agree with TRBD1. After removal of 0 bases from V and 4 bases from J, the junction contained 8 bases not matched to a gene. Germline values: CDR1 SGHRS, CDR2 YFSETQ. The CDR3 is made up of 16 amino acids. The CDR3 DNA reads as TGCGCCAGCAGCTTGGGGCCAGGGGGCGCCAGCACTGAAGCTTTCTTT. It translates to CASSLGPGGASTEAFF.